A selection of T cell receptor beta chains follows, all from one sample in a study of blood T cell repertoires in COVID-19. Profiled with immunoSEQ multiplex PCR; TCRdb holds only in-frame clones, not every one. This table holds 150,000 to 200,000 clones, around four fifths found once. Sequencing was done on a sample of peripheral blood. All receptors come from a man between 65 and 85 years old with acute or convalescent COVID-19. The CDR3 runs from the conserved cysteine through the conserved F or W. D genes are given only for firm matches. Expanded clones are given a class, and other clones once, few, many or no size at all.

CDR3aa	CDR3nt	abundance	v_gene	j_gene	d_gene
CAAIGAAYNEQFF	TGTGCCGCTATAGGGGCGGCGTACAATGAGCAGTTCTTC	NA	TRBV6-5	TRBJ2-1	NA
CASSFAGTSYEQYF	TGTGCCAGCAGCTTTGCAGGGACTAGCTACGAGCAGTACTTC	NA	TRBV5-6	TRBJ2-7	TRBD2
CASSQTGVSSYEQYF	TGTGCCAGCAGCCAAACAGGGGTCAGCTCCTACGAGCAGTACTTC	NA	TRBV3-1/TRBV3-2	TRBJ2-7	TRBD1
CASSLGIAGGQETQYF	TGTGCCAGCAGCTTAGGTATAGCGGGGGGTCAAGAGACCCAGTACTTC	NA	TRBV13	TRBJ2-5	TRBD2
CASIIWGQVNETQYF	TGTGCCAGCATCATTTGGGGACAGGTTAATGAGACCCAGTACTTC	NA	TRBV6-8	TRBJ2-5	TRBD1
CASSQGRSGELFF	TGTGCCAGCAGTCAGGGAAGATCCGGGGAGCTGTTTTTT	NA	TRBV27	TRBJ2-2	NA
CASSLVAQGTEAFF	TGTGCCAGCAGCTTGGTGGCCCAGGGCACTGAAGCTTTCTTT	NA	TRBV5-4	TRBJ1-1	NA
CASSLDRSETQYF	TGTGCCAGCAGCCTGGACAGGTCAGAGACCCAGTACTTC	NA	TRBV7-8	TRBJ2-5	TRBD1
CASSVGTSGIQETQYF	TGTGCCAGCAGCGTAGGGACTAGCGGGATACAAGAGACCCAGTACTTC	few	TRBV9	TRBJ2-5	TRBD2
CASSFGGSSNEQFF	TGTGCCAGCAGCTTTGGCGGGAGCTCGAATGAGCAGTTCTTC	NA	TRBV11-2	TRBJ2-1	TRBD2
CASSTMAGEPTEAFF	TGTGCCAGTAGTACGATGGCAGGGGAGCCCACTGAAGCTTTCTTT	NA	TRBV19	TRBJ1-1	NA
CASRSGEGTEAFF	TGCGCCAGCAGGTCGGGGGAGGGCACTGAAGCTTTCTTT	few	TRBV5-1	TRBJ1-1	NA
CASSLARDRGTGELFF	TGTGCCAGCAGCTTAGCGCGGGACAGGGGCACCGGGGAGCTGTTTTTT	NA	TRBV7-9	TRBJ2-2	TRBD1
CASSLPWRNSYEQYF	TGTGCCAGCAGCTTGCCTTGGCGGAACTCCTACGAGCAGTACTTC	NA	TRBV5-4	TRBJ2-7	NA
CASMDRGPGELFF	TGTGCCAGTATGGACAGGGGTCCCGGGGAGCTGTTTTTT	NA	TRBV19	TRBJ2-2	TRBD1
CASSYAGASEAFF	TGTGCCAGCAGTTACGCGGGGGCGTCTGAAGCTTTCTTT	NA	TRBV6-5	TRBJ1-1	NA
CASSLQRGGNTGELFF	TGTGCCAGCAGCTTGCAGCGGGGGGGCAACACCGGGGAGCTGTTTTTT	NA	TRBV5-4	TRBJ2-2	TRBD2
CATSDYTGVDTQYF	TGTGCCACCAGTGATTATACAGGGGTTGATACGCAGTATTTT	NA	TRBV24-1	TRBJ2-3	TRBD1
CVRRRVESWTGGGYGYTF	TGTGTCAGAAGGCGCGTGGAGTCCTGGACAGGGGGCGGCTATGGCTACACCTTC	few	TRBV7-5	TRBJ1-2	NA
CASSNQGKETQYF	TGTGCCAGCAGCAACCAGGGGAAAGAGACCCAGTACTTC	NA	TRBV21-1	TRBJ2-5	NA
CASQRGVTDTQYF	TGTGCCAGCCAGCGGGGCGTCACAGATACGCAGTATTTT	NA	TRBV7-9	TRBJ2-3	TRBD2
CATSDSPTGMGNQPQHF	TGTGCCACCAGTGATTCGCCGACAGGGATGGGGAATCAGCCCCAGCATTTT	few	TRBV24-1	TRBJ1-5	TRBD1